The rows below give T cell receptor beta chains drawn from one sample of a study of control samples from healthy donors and cancer patients. Here immunoSEQ multiplex PCR was the method, and the copy in TCRdb shows in-frame clones only, minus some. The sample gives about 410,000 clones, about nine tenths of which show up once; 6% to 7% is in the top ten. The sample was PBMCs. All receptors come from a man aged 40-49 years with head and neck cancer. The conserved cysteine and the conserved F or W are not part of the CDR3 here.

CDR3 length	V gene	J gene	CDR3 protein
12	TRBV9	TRBJ1-3	ASSVARSGNTIY
11	TRBV28	TRBJ1-2	ASGTGDFYGYT
11	TRBV5-4	TRBJ2-7	ASSLQGSYEQY
12	TRBV28	TRBJ2-5	ASRPQGGQETQY
14	TRBV6-5	TRBJ1-5	ASSYSGGAGNQPQH
11	TRBV5-8	TRBJ1-1	ASSLWDRIGAF
10	TRBV7-9	TRBJ1-1	ASSLAGSEAF
13	TRBV11-1	TRBJ1-2	ASSLTQGGGYGYT
14	TRBV5-1	TRBJ2-2	ASSLGLATNTGELF
11	TRBV30	TRBJ2-7	AWTGPSSYEQY
12	TRBV7-3	TRBJ1-1	ASSLNPGNTEAF
13	TRBV30	TRBJ2-7	AWSGSKAGPLRQY
15	TRBV7-8	TRBJ2-1	ASSSLDRNRVNNEQF
11	TRBV2	TRBJ1-2	ASPTGGRDGYT
13	TRBV6-4	TRBJ2-1	ASSDGTSSYNEQF
13	TRBV5-1	TRBJ2-5	ASSLQGQRQETQY
12	TRBV28	TRBJ2-7	ASSWTGSSYEQY
13	TRBV4-1	TRBJ1-2	ASSQTGGAGYGYT
15	TRBV4-3	TRBJ1-1	ASSQGVRGRVNTEAF
13	TRBV6-2/TRBV6-3	TRBJ2-5	ASSYSETDRETQY
15	TRBV25-1	TRBJ1-3	ASSEFGGRSSGNTIY
10	TRBV29-1	TRBJ2-1	SVSYRESEQF
13	TRBV25-1	TRBJ2-5	ASRPGQLGQETQY
11	TRBV29-1	TRBJ1-1	SVKKNLNTEAF
12	TRBV5-5	TRBJ1-1	ASSLRGLNTEAF
11	TRBV11-2	TRBJ1-5	ASSLASAQPQH
13	TRBV5-1	TRBJ2-2	ASRAGTMNTGELF
13	TRBV27	TRBJ2-1	ASRPGGLASGEQF
11	TRBV28	TRBJ2-6	ASSLLEANVLT
12	TRBV4-1	TRBJ1-5	ASSPEISNQPQH
13	TRBV5-1	TRBJ2-7	ASSSTTGSSYEQY
13	TRBV2	TRBJ2-5	ASSLFFRQQETQY
14	TRBV5-1	TRBJ2-1	ASSLAQGEGYNEQF
11	TRBV12-3/TRBV12-4	TRBJ1-2	ASSRQGKYGYT
14	TRBV18	TRBJ2-7	ASSPPGRGDPYEQY
12	TRBV14	TRBJ2-7	ASSGSGSTYEQY
11	TRBV12-3/TRBV12-4	TRBJ1-1	ASTLGMNTEAF
12	TRBV29-1	TRBJ2-1	SVTTSGGYNEQF
11	TRBV10-1	TRBJ2-7	ASTTSSSYEQY
11	TRBV2	TRBJ2-5	ASGGLAGETQY
12	TRBV9	TRBJ2-1	ASSDVHLNNEQF
14	TRBV10-3	TRBJ1-2	AISGGPGTGRDGYT
15	TRBV27	TRBJ1-2	ASSSDSALGVDYGYT
11	TRBV7-8	TRBJ1-1	ASSLRGGTEAF
11	TRBV10-1	TRBJ1-6	ASPTGRNSPLH
13	TRBV10-1	TRBJ2-2	ASSGGTGNTGELF
13	TRBV5-1	TRBJ2-1	ASSLSGLAPHEQF
10	TRBV7-9	TRBJ2-2	ASSLSSGELF
12	TRBV15	TRBJ2-1	ATSRKDGYNEQF
12	TRBV9	TRBJ2-2	ASEGTSNTGELF
14	TRBV28	TRBJ1-6	ASSQNPSSYNSPLH
9	TRBV6-5	TRBJ1-2	LGTGIYGYT
10	TRBV6-2/TRBV6-3	TRBJ1-2	ASSYSPYGYT